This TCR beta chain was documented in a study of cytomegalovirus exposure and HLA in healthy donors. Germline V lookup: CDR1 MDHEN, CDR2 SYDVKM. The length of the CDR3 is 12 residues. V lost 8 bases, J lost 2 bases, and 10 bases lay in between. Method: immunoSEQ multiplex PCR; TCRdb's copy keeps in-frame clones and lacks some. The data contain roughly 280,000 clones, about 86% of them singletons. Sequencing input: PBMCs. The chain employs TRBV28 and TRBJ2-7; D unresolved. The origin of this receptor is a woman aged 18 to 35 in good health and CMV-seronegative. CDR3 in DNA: TGTGCCAGCCACCGAGGCGCCTACGAGCAGTACTTC. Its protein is CASHRGAYEQYF.